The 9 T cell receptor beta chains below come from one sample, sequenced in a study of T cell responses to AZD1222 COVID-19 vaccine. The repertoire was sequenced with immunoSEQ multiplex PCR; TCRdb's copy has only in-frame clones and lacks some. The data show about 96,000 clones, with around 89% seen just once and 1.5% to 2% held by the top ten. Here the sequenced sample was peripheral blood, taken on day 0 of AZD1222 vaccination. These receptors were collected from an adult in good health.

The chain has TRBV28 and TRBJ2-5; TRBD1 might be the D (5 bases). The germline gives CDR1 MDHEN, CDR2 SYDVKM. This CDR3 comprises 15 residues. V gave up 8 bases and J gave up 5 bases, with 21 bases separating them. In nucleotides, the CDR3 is TGTGCCAGCCCCTTCCAGGGTCGAAGCGAGGAGACCCAGTACTTC. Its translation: CASPFQGRSEETQYF.

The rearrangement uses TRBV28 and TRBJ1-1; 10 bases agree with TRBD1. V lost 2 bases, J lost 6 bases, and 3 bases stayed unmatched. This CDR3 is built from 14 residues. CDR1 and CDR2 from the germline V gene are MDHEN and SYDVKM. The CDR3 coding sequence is TGTGCCAGCAGTTTAATTGGGACAGGGGCTGAAGCTTTCTTT. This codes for CASSLIGTGAEAFF.

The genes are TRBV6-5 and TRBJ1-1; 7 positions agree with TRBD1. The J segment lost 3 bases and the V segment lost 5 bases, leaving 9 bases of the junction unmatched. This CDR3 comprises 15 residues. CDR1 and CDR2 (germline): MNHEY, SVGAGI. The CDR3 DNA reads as TGTGCCAGCAGTCCAGACAGGGTCGGCTACACTGAAGCTTTCTTT. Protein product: CASSPDRVGYTEAFF.

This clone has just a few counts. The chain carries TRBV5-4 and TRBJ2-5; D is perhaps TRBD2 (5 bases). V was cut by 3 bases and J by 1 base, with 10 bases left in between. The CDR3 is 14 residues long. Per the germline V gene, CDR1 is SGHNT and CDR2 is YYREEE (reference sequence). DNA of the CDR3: TGTGCCAGCAGCTCCGGGGTCTTCCAAGAGACCCAGTACTTC. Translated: CASSSGVFQETQYF. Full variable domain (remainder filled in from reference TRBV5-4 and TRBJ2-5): ETGVTQSPTHLIKTRGQQVTLRCSSQSGHNTVSWYQQALGQGPQFIFQYYREEENGRGNFPPRFSGLQFPNYSSELNVNALELDDSALYLCASSSGVFQETQYFGPGTRLLVL.

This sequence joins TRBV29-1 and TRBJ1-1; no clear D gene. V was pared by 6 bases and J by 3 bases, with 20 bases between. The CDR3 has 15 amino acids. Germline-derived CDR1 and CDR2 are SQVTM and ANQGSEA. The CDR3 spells CSVSPLMGADTEAFF. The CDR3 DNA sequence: TGCAGCGTAAGCCCTTTGATGGGCGCGGACACTGAAGCTTTCTTT.

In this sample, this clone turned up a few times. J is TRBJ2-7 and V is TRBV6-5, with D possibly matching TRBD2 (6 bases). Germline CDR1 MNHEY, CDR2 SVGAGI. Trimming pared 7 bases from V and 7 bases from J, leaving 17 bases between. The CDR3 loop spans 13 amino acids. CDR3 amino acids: CASTPREAREQYF. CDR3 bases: TGTGCCAGCACCCCCAGGGAGGCTAGGGAGCAGTACTTC.

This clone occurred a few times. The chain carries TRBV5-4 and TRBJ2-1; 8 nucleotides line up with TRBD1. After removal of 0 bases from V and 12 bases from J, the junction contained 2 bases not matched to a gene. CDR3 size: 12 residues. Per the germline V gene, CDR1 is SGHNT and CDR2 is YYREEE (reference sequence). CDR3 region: CASSLEGTGQFF. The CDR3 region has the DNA TGTGCCAGCAGCTTGGAAGGGACAGGGCAGTTCTTC.

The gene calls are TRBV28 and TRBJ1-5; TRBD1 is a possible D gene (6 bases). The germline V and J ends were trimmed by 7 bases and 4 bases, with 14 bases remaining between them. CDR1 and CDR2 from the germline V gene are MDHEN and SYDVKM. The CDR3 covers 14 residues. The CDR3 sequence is CASTYGQNNQPQHF. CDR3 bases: TGTGCCAGCACCTATGGACAGAATAATCAGCCCCAGCATTTT.

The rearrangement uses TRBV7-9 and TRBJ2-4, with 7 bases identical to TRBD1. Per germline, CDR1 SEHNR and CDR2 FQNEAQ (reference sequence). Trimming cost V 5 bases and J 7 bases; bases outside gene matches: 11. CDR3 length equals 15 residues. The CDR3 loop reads CASSPRPGTVNIQYF. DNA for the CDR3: TGTGCCAGCAGCCCCCGGCCCGGGACAGTCAACATTCAGTACTTC.